This TCR beta chain was captured in a study of T cell responses to AZD1222 COVID-19 vaccine. Using immunoSEQ multiplex PCR, the repertoire was profiled, and TCRdb retains in-frame clones only, with some absent. The table shows approximately 110,000 clones, with roughly 89% occurring only once. The V and J ends lost 5 bases and 0 bases respectively, with 14 bases between them. CDR1 is LNHNV and CDR2 is YYDKDF in the germline V gene (reference sequence). The CDR3 length is 16 residues. This TCR was sampled from an adult in good health. The genes are TRBV15 and TRBJ1-3; D possibly corresponds to TRBD1 (6 bases). The sequencing here drew on peripheral blood, taken on day 0 of AZD1222 vaccination. For the CDR3, the DNA is TGTGCCACCAGCTTGCGGACAGTAGGCTCTGGAAACACCATATATTTT. As protein: CATSLRTVGSGNTIYF.